The 16 T cell receptor beta chains given below trace back to one sample, sequenced in a study of T cells after yellow fever vaccination. Each CDR3 protein gets one entry after TCRdb re-called the 5' RACE reads with MiXCR. The sample records about 300,000 distinct CDR3 sequences, around 6.8% being singletons. The specimen comprised PBMCs, sampled about 49 days after the first yellow fever vaccination. All receptors come from a man between 18 and 35 years old who received the YFV17D yellow fever vaccine.

This clonotype was detected ten times or more. The J gene is TRBJ2-7, the V gene TRBV4-1, with 8 bases lining up with TRBD1. The germline gives CDR1 MGHRA, CDR2 YSYEKL. This CDR3 comprises 17 residues. The V gene end was trimmed by 0 bases and the J gene end by 3 bases; junction bases not matched to a gene: 10. The DNA of the CDR3 is TGCGCCAGCAGCCAAGATTGGGGGACAGGAGTCTTCTACGAGCAGTACGTC. It specifies CASSQDWGTGVFYEQYV.

About this clonotype: A read error may be the cause here, since a much bigger clone is one base away. This chain links TRBV6-2 or TRBV6-3 with TRBJ2-1, with D perhaps matching TRBD1 (6 bases). The CDR3 runs 17 residues. Germline V gene lookup returns CDR1 MNHEY and CDR2 SVGEGT. The CDR3 bases are TGTGCCGGCAGGCGAGACGTGGGACACCTCTCCTACAATGAGCAGTTCTTC. Protein: CAGRRDVGHLSYNEQFF.

In its sample, this clonotype was seen many times. V and J are TRBV5-5 and TRBJ2-4; D not certain. CDR3 length equals 13 residues. From germline, CDR1 is SGHKS and CDR2 YYEKEE (reference sequence). The V end lost 7 bases, the J end lost 2 bases, and 10 bases lay between the germline ends. The DNA for the CDR3 is TGTGCCAGCCGGTGGGGTTCCAAAAACATTCAGTACTTC. Its translation: CASRWGSKNIQYF.

The V gene is TRBV18, the J gene TRBJ2-1; 15 nucleotides align to TRBD2. The CDR3 is 18 amino acids. Unmatched junction bases numbered 5, after V lost 2 bases and J lost 3 bases. Germline CDR1 KGHSH, CDR2 LQKENI. DNA for the CDR3: TGTGCCAGCTCACCAAGGACTAGCGGGGGGGCTGTCTACAATGAGCAGTTCTTC. Amino acid sequence: CASSPRTSGGAVYNEQFF.

This clonotype was seen a handful of times. The V gene is TRBV20-1, the J gene TRBJ2-2; D is uncertain. The CDR3 sequence is 12 residues long. The germline V and J ends were trimmed by 3 bases and 5 bases, with 7 bases remaining between them. Germline V lookup: CDR1 DFQATT, CDR2 SNEGSKA (reference sequence). In nucleotides, the CDR3 is TGCAGTGCTAGTCGGTGGACCGGGGAGCTGTTTTTT. Protein product: CSASRWTGELFF.

This clonotype occurred a few times. The chain is built from TRBV20-1 and TRBJ2-1, with 8 bases that match TRBD2. The CDR3 has 15 residues. With V trimmed by 6 bases and J by 7 bases, 14 bases remained unmatched. CDR1 is DFQATT and CDR2 is SNEGSKA in the germline V gene (reference sequence). The CDR3 bases are TGCAGTGCCAATCTCGGGGGAGCGGGGGTAAATGAGCAGTTCTTC. Its protein is CSANLGGAGVNEQFF.

The chain couples TRBV9 to TRBJ2-2, with 7 bases that match TRBD1. The CDR3 has 15 amino acids. From germline, CDR1 is SGDLS and CDR2 YYNGEE. After removal of 4 bases from V and 4 bases from J, the junction contained 7 bases not matched to a gene. The CDR3 sequence is CASSLDRVSTGELFF. In DNA form, the CDR3 reads TGTGCCAGCAGCCTAGACAGGGTTAGCACCGGGGAGCTGTTTTTT.

This clonotype showed up just a few times. The chain joins TRBV4-3 to TRBJ2-3; no reliable D call. CDR1 LGHNA and CDR2 YSLEER come from the germline V gene. The CDR3 covers 13 residues. The V end was cut by 0 bases, the J end by 6 bases, with 7 bases between. The CDR3 sequence: CASSQETWDTQYF. CDR3 DNA sequence: TGCGCCAGCAGCCAAGAAACGTGGGATACGCAGTATTTT.

This clonotype was seen at least ten times. The chain carries TRBV10-3 and TRBJ2-7; 11 bases align to TRBD2. Germline lookup yields CDR1 ENHRY and CDR2 SYGVKD. V lost 3 bases to trimming and J lost 0 bases; unmatched junction nucleotides: 4. The CDR3 extends over 16 amino acids. DNA of the CDR3: TGTGCCATCAGTGAATCTAGCGGGGGGAACTCCTACGAGCAGTACTTC. It yields the protein CAISESSGGNSYEQYF.

This clonotype was seen a few times. The junction departs from the called germline gene at one end, perhaps through a read error. This chain links TRBV6-5 with TRBJ1-1; D gene ambiguous. Germline V CDR1 and CDR2: MNHEY, SVGAGI. CDR3 length equals 12 residues. This CDR3 is CASSRRNTEVFF. CDR3 in DNA: TGTGCCAGCAGCCGGAGGAACACTGAAGTTTTCTTT.

This clonotype was seen a few times. The chain joins TRBV4-2 to TRBJ2-7, with a tentative D call TRBD2 (6 bases). The CDR3 contains 15 residues. V was clipped by 1 base and J by 4 bases, with 14 bases between them. CDR1 and CDR2 from the germline V gene are LGHNA and YNFKEQ. The CDR3 DNA reads TGTGCCAGCAGCCAAGTTGGCGGGGAGCTATACGAGCAGTACTTC. Protein: CASSQVGGELYEQYF.

This clonotype was detected only a few times. The genes are TRBV5-4 and TRBJ2-1; the D call may be TRBD1 or TRBD2 (5 bases each). Trimming stripped 2 bases from V and 8 bases from J, with 20 bases between. CDR3 length equals 16 residues. The germline CDR1 and CDR2 sequences are SGHNT and YYREEE (reference sequence). The CDR3 coding sequence is TGTGCCAGCAGCTTAGGCGCCGGGGCCTCTACCCATGAGCAGTTCTTC. This gives the protein CASSLGAGASTHEQFF.

The chain uses TRBV29-1 and TRBJ2-1; 12 bases line up with TRBD2. V was clipped by 1 base and J by 9 bases; unmatched bases: 7. Germline V lookup: CDR1 SQVTM, CDR2 ANQGSEA. The CDR3 loop spans 15 amino acids. The DNA for the CDR3 is TGCAGCGTTGAAGTCCCTAGCGGGGGGGCCGGTGAGCAGTTCTTC. Protein product: CSVEVPSGGAGEQFF.

This clonotype has a handful of counts. The chain carries TRBV10-3 and TRBJ2-3; TRBD1 might be the D (7 bases). V was trimmed by 4 bases and J by 4 bases, leaving 15 bases between them. This CDR3 is 15 amino acids long. Germline loops: CDR1 ENHRY, CDR2 SYGVKD. The CDR3 region is CAISASGGPADTQYF. The DNA of the CDR3 is TGTGCCATCAGTGCGTCAGGGGGGCCGGCAGATACGCAGTATTTT.

V is TRBV20-1 and J is TRBJ1-5; 8 bases match TRBD1. After removal of 3 bases from V and 5 bases from J, the junction contained 3 bases not matched to a gene. Per the germline V gene, CDR1 is DFQATT and CDR2 is SNEGSKA (reference sequence). The CDR3 has 13 amino acids. CDR3 nucleotide sequence: TGCAGTGCTAGCGCGGACAGGGATCAGCCCCAGCATTTT. Protein product: CSASADRDQPQHF.

This clonotype was detected many times. This chain uses TRBV28 with TRBJ1-3, with 9 positions matching TRBD1. Germline V gene lookup returns CDR1 MDHEN and CDR2 SYDVKM. The CDR3 sequence is 16 residues long. The J segment lost 0 bases and the V segment lost 5 bases, leaving 5 bases of the junction unmatched. The CDR3 DNA sequence: TGTGCCAGCAGTAGGGGACAGGGTCTCTCTGGAAACACCATATATTTT. Protein sequence: CASSRGQGLSGNTIYF.